Listed below are T cell receptor beta chains from one sample, sequenced in a study of CD8+ T cells in alopecia areata. Assay used: immunoSEQ multiplex PCR; TCRdb lists only in-frame clones, some missing. The table lists 250,000 or so clones, roughly two thirds of them singletons. This sample comprised CD4+ T cells sorted from blood, obtained at week 0. The receptors come from a human donor with alopecia areata. Both conserved end residues are part of each CDR3. The order of the fields is clone size, D gene, J gene, V gene, CDR3 protein, CDR3 DNA. D genes are given only for firm matches. The listing skips clone size in some rows; elsewhere it reads once, few, many or a size class.

abundance: .
d_gene: .
j_gene: TRBJ2-7
v_gene: TRBV7-2
CDR3aa: CASSLAVVYEQYF
CDR3nt: TGTGCCAGCAGCTTAGCGGTAGTCTACGAGCAGTACTTC

abundance: .
d_gene: .
j_gene: TRBJ2-2
v_gene: TRBV7-2
CDR3aa: CASSLKESGELFF
CDR3nt: TGTGCCAGCAGCTTAAAGGAGAGCGGGGAGCTGTTTTTT

abundance: .
d_gene: .
j_gene: TRBJ2-5
v_gene: TRBV2
CDR3aa: CASRPPPAGVETQYF
CDR3nt: TGTGCCAGCAGACCGCCCCCGGCAGGAGTGGAGACCCAGTACTTC

abundance: .
d_gene: .
j_gene: TRBJ1-5
v_gene: TRBV30
CDR3aa: CAWSGVGWRGSNQPQHF
CDR3nt: TGTGCCTGGAGTGGAGTCGGCTGGAGAGGGAGCAATCAGCCCCAGCATTTT

abundance: .
d_gene: TRBD2
j_gene: TRBJ2-5
v_gene: TRBV7-2
CDR3aa: CASSRGGTNEETQYF
CDR3nt: TGTGCCAGCAGCCGCGGGGGGACGAATGAAGAGACCCAGTACTTC

abundance: .
d_gene: .
j_gene: TRBJ2-3
v_gene: TRBV7-2
CDR3aa: CASSLALGSGTDTQYF
CDR3nt: TGTGCCAGCAGCTTAGCGTTGGGGAGTGGTACAGATACGCAGTATTTT

abundance: .
d_gene: .
j_gene: TRBJ2-7
v_gene: TRBV30
CDR3aa: CAWSVGLYEQYF
CDR3nt: TGTGCCTGGAGTGTAGGCCTCTACGAGCAGTACTTC

abundance: .
d_gene: .
j_gene: TRBJ1-1
v_gene: TRBV9
CDR3aa: CASSVELQGNTEAFF
CDR3nt: TGTGCCAGCAGCGTAGAACTCCAGGGGAACACTGAAGCTTTCTTT

abundance: .
d_gene: .
j_gene: TRBJ1-6
v_gene: TRBV6-5
CDR3aa: CASSYFGSRNSPLHF
CDR3nt: TGTGCCAGCAGTTACTTTGGCAGCCGTAATTCACCCCTCCACTTT

abundance: once
d_gene: .
j_gene: TRBJ1-1
v_gene: TRBV29-1
CDR3aa: CSVELSRQWLNTEAFF
CDR3nt: TGCAGCGTGGAACTATCCCGACAGTGGCTTAACACTGAAGCTTTCTTT

abundance: .
d_gene: .
j_gene: TRBJ2-3
v_gene: TRBV10-3
CDR3aa: CAISESSATSTDTQYF
CDR3nt: TGTGCCATCAGTGAGTCTAGCGCCACTAGCACAGATACGCAGTATTTT

abundance: few
d_gene: .
j_gene: TRBJ1-2
v_gene: TRBV6-6
CDR3aa: CASSSSGLGYTF
CDR3nt: TGTGCCAGCAGTTCGTCGGGACTCGGCTACACCTTC

abundance: .
d_gene: TRBD1
j_gene: TRBJ2-1
v_gene: TRBV7-2
CDR3aa: CASSLRQGVMEQFF
CDR3nt: TGTGCCAGCAGCCTCCGACAGGGGGTTATGGAGCAGTTCTTC

abundance: once
d_gene: .
j_gene: TRBJ2-2
v_gene: TRBV15
CDR3aa: CATMGGNTGELFF
CDR3nt: TGTGCCACGATGGGAGGCAACACCGGGGAGCTGTTTTTT

abundance: .
d_gene: TRBD1
j_gene: TRBJ2-2
v_gene: TRBV7-2
CDR3aa: CASSLDTGGTGELFF
CDR3nt: TGTGCCAGCAGCTTGGACACAGGGGGCACCGGGGAGCTGTTTTTT

abundance: .
d_gene: TRBD1
j_gene: TRBJ2-7
v_gene: TRBV4-2
CDR3aa: CASSQDVGTGSYEQYF
CDR3nt: TGTGCCAGCAGCCAAGATGTGGGGACAGGGTCCTACGAGCAGTACTTC

abundance: .
d_gene: .
j_gene: TRBJ2-5
v_gene: TRBV10-3
CDR3aa: CAISGTSRETQYF
CDR3nt: TGTGCCATCAGTGGGACGTCAAGGGAGACCCAGTACTTC

abundance: .
d_gene: .
j_gene: TRBJ1-5
v_gene: TRBV2
CDR3aa: CASGDKNQPQHF
CDR3nt: TGTGCCAGCGGGGATAAAAATCAGCCCCAGCATTTT

abundance: .
d_gene: .
j_gene: TRBJ2-1
v_gene: TRBV5-1
CDR3aa: CASTQGGVPYNEQFF
CDR3nt: TGCGCCAGCACCCAGGGGGGGGTGCCCTACAATGAGCAGTTCTTC

abundance: .
d_gene: .
j_gene: TRBJ2-1
v_gene: TRBV18
CDR3aa: CASSPQGISYNEQFF
CDR3nt: TGTGCCAGCTCACCCCAGGGGATCTCCTACAATGAGCAGTTCTTC

abundance: .
d_gene: .
j_gene: TRBJ2-7
v_gene: TRBV4-2
CDR3aa: CASSQSQGYEQYF
CDR3nt: TGTGCCAGCAGCCAATCTCAGGGCTACGAGCAGTACTTC

abundance: .
d_gene: TRBD1
j_gene: TRBJ1-5
v_gene: TRBV27
CDR3aa: CASGNRGDQPQHF
CDR3nt: TGTGCCAGCGGGAACAGGGGCGATCAGCCCCAGCATTTT

abundance: .
d_gene: .
j_gene: TRBJ2-7
v_gene: TRBV7-3
CDR3aa: CASSRGSAYEQYF
CDR3nt: TGTGCCAGCAGCCGAGGATCGGCCTACGAGCAGTACTTC

abundance: .
d_gene: .
j_gene: TRBJ1-2
v_gene: TRBV30
CDR3aa: CAWSVPAHGYTF
CDR3nt: TGTGCCTGGAGTGTACCCGCGCATGGCTACACCTTC

abundance: .
d_gene: .
j_gene: TRBJ1-1
v_gene: TRBV19
CDR3aa: CASRDLQNTEAFF
CDR3nt: TGTGCCAGCCGGGACCTTCAGAACACTGAAGCTTTCTTT

abundance: .
d_gene: .
j_gene: TRBJ2-7
v_gene: TRBV30
CDR3aa: CAWSVRSQIYF
CDR3nt: TGTGCCTGGAGTGTGAGGAGTCAAATATACTTC

abundance: .
d_gene: TRBD2
j_gene: TRBJ2-3
v_gene: TRBV5-1
CDR3aa: CASSPSGTSGVWTDTQYF
CDR3nt: TGCGCCAGCAGCCCATCCGGGACTAGCGGGGTTTGGACAGATACGCAGTATTTT

abundance: .
d_gene: .
j_gene: TRBJ1-3
v_gene: TRBV29-1
CDR3aa: CSVAGGGNTIYF
CDR3nt: TGCAGCGTTGCCGGGGGAGGAAACACCATATATTTT

abundance: .
d_gene: .
j_gene: TRBJ2-7
v_gene: TRBV5-1
CDR3aa: CASSLAGGSSYEQYF
CDR3nt: TGCGCCAGCAGCTTGGCCGGTGGGAGCTCCTACGAGCAGTACTTC

abundance: .
d_gene: .
j_gene: TRBJ1-5
v_gene: TRBV5-1
CDR3aa: CASSLDSNNQPQHF
CDR3nt: TGCGCCAGCAGCTTGGACAGCAACAATCAGCCCCAGCATTTT

abundance: once
d_gene: .
j_gene: TRBJ2-7
v_gene: TRBV5-1
CDR3aa: CASSSPGGYEQYF
CDR3nt: TGCGCCAGCAGCTCCCCCGGGGGCTACGAGCAGTACTTC

abundance: few
d_gene: .
j_gene: TRBJ1-6
v_gene: TRBV6-6
CDR3aa: CASSYVESPLHF
CDR3nt: TGTGCCAGCAGTTACGTCGAATCACCCCTCCACTTT

abundance: .
d_gene: .
j_gene: TRBJ2-3
v_gene: TRBV20-1
CDR3aa: CSAARLDTQYF
CDR3nt: TGCAGTGCTGCACGGTTAGATACGCAGTATTTT

abundance: .
d_gene: .
j_gene: TRBJ2-3
v_gene: TRBV30
CDR3aa: CACHFPGGTDTQYF
CDR3nt: TGTGCCTGTCATTTCCCTGGGGGCACAGATACGCAGTATTTT

abundance: once
d_gene: .
j_gene: TRBJ2-3
v_gene: TRBV11-3
CDR3aa: CASSLGHSTDTQYF
CDR3nt: TGTGCCAGCAGCTTAGGACACAGCACAGATACGCAGTATTTT

abundance: .
d_gene: TRBD1
j_gene: TRBJ1-6
v_gene: TRBV30
CDR3aa: CAWSGRPRTGTYNSPLHF
CDR3nt: TGTGCCTGGAGTGGGAGACCGAGGACAGGGACATATAATTCACCCCTCCACTTT

abundance: few
d_gene: .
j_gene: TRBJ1-1
v_gene: TRBV5-1
CDR3aa: CASRGLDTEAFF
CDR3nt: TGCGCCAGCAGGGGGCTGGACACTGAAGCTTTCTTT

abundance: .
d_gene: .
j_gene: TRBJ2-7
v_gene: TRBV25-1
CDR3aa: CASTRGTDEQYF
CDR3nt: TGTGCCAGCACCAGAGGGACCGACGAGCAGTACTTC

abundance: .
d_gene: .
j_gene: TRBJ1-4
v_gene: TRBV29-1
CDR3aa: CSVDSGGGEKLFF
CDR3nt: TGCAGCGTTGACTCGGGGGGCGGTGAAAAACTGTTTTTT

abundance: .
d_gene: TRBD2
j_gene: TRBJ2-1
v_gene: TRBV30
CDR3aa: CAWSGGRGGEQFF
CDR3nt: TGTGCCTGGAGTGGCGGGAGGGGAGGTGAGCAGTTCTTC

abundance: .
d_gene: TRBD1
j_gene: TRBJ2-1
v_gene: TRBV7-9
CDR3aa: CASSSDRGTYNEQFF
CDR3nt: TGTGCCAGCAGTTCAGACAGGGGGACATACAATGAGCAGTTCTTC

abundance: .
d_gene: .
j_gene: TRBJ1-5
v_gene: TRBV29-1
CDR3aa: CSVVEQANQPQHF
CDR3nt: TGCAGCGTTGTCGAACAGGCTAATCAGCCCCAGCATTTT

abundance: .
d_gene: .
j_gene: TRBJ1-4
v_gene: TRBV10-3
CDR3aa: CAIMAGTNEKLFF
CDR3nt: TGTGCCATCATGGCAGGAACTAATGAAAAACTGTTTTTT

abundance: few
d_gene: .
j_gene: TRBJ2-2
v_gene: TRBV5-6
CDR3aa: CASSFQLTGTLNTGELFF
CDR3nt: TGTGCCAGCAGCTTTCAGTTAACCGGGACTTTGAACACCGGGGAGCTGTTTTTT

abundance: .
d_gene: .
j_gene: TRBJ1-1
v_gene: TRBV29-1
CDR3aa: CSAGLQNTEAFF
CDR3nt: TGCAGCGCTGGCCTGCAGAACACTGAAGCTTTCTTT

abundance: .
d_gene: .
j_gene: TRBJ2-7
v_gene: TRBV6-5
CDR3aa: CASSEVVSIYEQYF
CDR3nt: TGTGCCAGCAGTGAAGTTGTATCAATCTACGAGCAGTACTTC

abundance: .
d_gene: .
j_gene: TRBJ2-3
v_gene: TRBV15
CDR3aa: CATSRDDTQYF
CDR3nt: TGTGCCACAAGCAGGGACGATACGCAGTATTTT

abundance: .
d_gene: TRBD1
j_gene: TRBJ2-3
v_gene: TRBV5-1
CDR3aa: CASSLEGTGGLDTQYF
CDR3nt: TGCGCCAGCAGCTTGGAGGGGACAGGGGGCCTGGATACGCAGTATTTT

abundance: .
d_gene: .
j_gene: TRBJ2-2
v_gene: TRBV30
CDR3aa: CAWKQNTGELFF
CDR3nt: TGTGCCTGGAAACAAAACACCGGGGAGCTGTTTTTT

abundance: .
d_gene: .
j_gene: TRBJ1-1
v_gene: TRBV27
CDR3aa: CASRLSRANTEAFF
CDR3nt: TGTGCCAGCAGGCTGAGTAGGGCGAACACTGAAGCTTTCTTT

abundance: .
d_gene: TRBD1
j_gene: TRBJ1-6
v_gene: TRBV9
CDR3aa: CASSAQGAEDSPLHF
CDR3nt: TGTGCCAGCAGCGCACAGGGGGCAGAGGATTCACCCCTCCACTTT

abundance: .
d_gene: .
j_gene: TRBJ1-6
v_gene: TRBV9
CDR3aa: CASSVGGFNSPLHF
CDR3nt: TGTGCCAGCAGCGTAGGTGGCTTCAATTCACCCCTCCACTTT

abundance: few
d_gene: TRBD1
j_gene: TRBJ2-5
v_gene: TRBV11-3
CDR3aa: CASSGTAQETQYF
CDR3nt: TGTGCCAGCAGCGGGACAGCACAAGAGACCCAGTACTTC

abundance: .
d_gene: .
j_gene: TRBJ1-1
v_gene: TRBV7-2
CDR3aa: CASRTRRGDTEAFF
CDR3nt: TGTGCCAGCAGAACACGGAGGGGGGACACTGAAGCTTTCTTT

abundance: .
d_gene: .
j_gene: TRBJ1-6
v_gene: TRBV6-5
CDR3aa: CASSSTWTVMNSPLHF
CDR3nt: TGTGCCAGCAGTTCGACATGGACAGTGATGAATTCACCCCTCCACTTT

abundance: .
d_gene: .
j_gene: TRBJ1-5
v_gene: TRBV30
CDR3aa: CAWSDLGSSNQPQHF
CDR3nt: TGTGCCTGGAGTGACTTGGGGAGTAGCAATCAGCCCCAGCATTTT

abundance: .
d_gene: .
j_gene: TRBJ1-5
v_gene: TRBV25-1
CDR3aa: CASSEYLPRARNQPQHF
CDR3nt: TGTGCCAGCAGTGAATATCTTCCCAGGGCTCGCAATCAGCCCCAGCATTTT

abundance: few
d_gene: .
j_gene: TRBJ2-7
v_gene: TRBV10-3
CDR3aa: CAISESGYEQYF
CDR3nt: TGTGCCATCAGTGAGTCAGGCTACGAGCAGTACTTC

abundance: many
d_gene: TRBD2
j_gene: TRBJ2-2
v_gene: TRBV2
CDR3aa: CASTGGPTSGNTGELFF
CDR3nt: TGTGCCAGCACCGGGGGCCCGACTAGCGGAAACACCGGGGAGCTGTTTTTT